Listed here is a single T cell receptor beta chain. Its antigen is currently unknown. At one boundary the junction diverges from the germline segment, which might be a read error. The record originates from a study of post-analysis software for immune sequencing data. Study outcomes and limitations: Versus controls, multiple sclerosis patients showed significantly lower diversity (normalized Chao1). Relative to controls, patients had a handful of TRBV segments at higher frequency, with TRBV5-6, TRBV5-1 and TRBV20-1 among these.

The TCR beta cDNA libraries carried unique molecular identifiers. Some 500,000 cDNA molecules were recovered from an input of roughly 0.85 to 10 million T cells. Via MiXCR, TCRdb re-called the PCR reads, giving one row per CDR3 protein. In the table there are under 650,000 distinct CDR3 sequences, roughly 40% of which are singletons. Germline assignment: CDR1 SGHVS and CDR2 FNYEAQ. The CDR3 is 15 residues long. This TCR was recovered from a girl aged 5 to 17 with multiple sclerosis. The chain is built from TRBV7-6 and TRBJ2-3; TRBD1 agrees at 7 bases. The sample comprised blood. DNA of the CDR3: TGTGCCGGCAGCCCAGGGACAGTCGGCACAGATACGCAGTATTTT. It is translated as CAGSPGTVGTDTQYF.